A selection of T cell receptor beta chains follows, all from one sample in a study of T cell responses to AZD1222 COVID-19 vaccine. Measured with immunoSEQ multiplex PCR; TCRdb has only the in-frame clones, and not every one. The sample shows about 48,000 clones, 80% to 90% of them seen only once. The sample in question was peripheral blood, obtained 28 days after the second AZD1222 dose. The receptors derive from an adult who received the AZD1222 COVID-19 vaccine. Each CDR3 is given with its conserved first and last residue. The D gene is left open where the match is weak. Not all rows give a size; the values are once, few, many and, for expanded clones, a class.

V	D	size	J	DNA	CDR3
TRBV7-2	NA	few	TRBJ2-7	TGTGCCAGCAGCTTAATGGGGCCGTCTACCTACGAGCAGTACTTC	CASSLMGPSTYEQYF
TRBV12-3/TRBV12-4	NA	NA	TRBJ1-2	TGTGCCAGCAGTACGGACCTAAACTATGGCTACACCTTC	CASSTDLNYGYTF
TRBV7-8	NA	NA	TRBJ1-2	TGTGCCAGCAGCTTAAGTGGGGGCCCTGGCGGTAACTATGGCTACACCTTC	CASSLSGGPGGNYGYTF
TRBV28	NA	NA	TRBJ2-1	TGTGCCAGCAGTTTAGTGGGGCAAGAGCAGTTCTTC	CASSLVGQEQFF
TRBV19	NA	NA	TRBJ1-3	TGTGCCAGTAGCCGGATCCGGGGGGGGGCTGGAAACACCATATATTTT	CASSRIRGGAGNTIYF
TRBV28	NA	NA	TRBJ2-7	TGTGCCAGCAGTTTTTCTCCTTCCTACGAGCAGTACTTC	CASSFSPSYEQYF
TRBV25-1	NA	NA	TRBJ2-1	TGTGCCAGCAGTGACTCAGGGATGGATGAGCAGTTCTTC	CASSDSGMDEQFF
TRBV28	NA	NA	TRBJ1-2	TGTGCCAGCATCCCCGGACAGTACGTAGGCTATGGCTACACCTTC	CASIPGQYVGYGYTF
TRBV6-5	NA	NA	TRBJ2-1	TGTGCCAGCGTCGAACCGTCTCAGGGTCTCAATGAGCAGTTCTTC	CASVEPSQGLNEQFF
TRBV23-1	NA	NA	TRBJ2-3	TGCGCCAGCAGTCAGTGGGCAGGGTCTGTGGGAAGCACAGATACGCAGTATTTT	CASSQWAGSVGSTDTQYF
TRBV9	NA	NA	TRBJ2-2	TGTGCCAGCAGCGTTGACACTAACACCGGGGAGCTGTTTTTT	CASSVDTNTGELFF
TRBV11-2	NA	NA	TRBJ1-1	TGTGCCAGCAGCTCCAGGACCCCGAACACTGAAGCTTTCTTT	CASSSRTPNTEAFF
TRBV28	TRBD2	NA	TRBJ2-1	TGTGCCAGCAGTCCTACTAGCGGAGTAAACAATGAGCAGTTCTTC	CASSPTSGVNNEQFF
TRBV7-9	NA	NA	TRBJ1-3	TGTGCCAGCAGATCAGGCGGCTCTGGAAACACCATATATTTT	CASRSGGSGNTIYF
TRBV27	NA	once	TRBJ2-7	TGTGCCAGCAGTTTGGGGGGGGCAGTATACGAGCAGTACTTC	CASSLGGAVYEQYF
TRBV11-2	NA	NA	TRBJ2-7	TGTGCCAGCAGCTTAGAAAGGGCCTCTAGGGAGCAGTACTTC	CASSLERASREQYF
TRBV7-7	NA	NA	TRBJ2-1	TGTGCCAGCAGCTTAGAGGAGGGCCCCTACAATGAGCAGTTCTTC	CASSLEEGPYNEQFF
TRBV7-3	TRBD2	NA	TRBJ2-2	TGTGCCAGCAGCTCTCAAGCGGGAGCTAACGGGGAGCTGTTTTTT	CASSSQAGANGELFF
TRBV4-1	NA	NA	TRBJ2-2	TGCGCCAGCAGCCAAACCGGCCGGAGCACCGGGGAGCTGTTTTTT	CASSQTGRSTGELFF
TRBV6-6	NA	few	TRBJ2-7	TGTGCCAGCAGTTACGTCAGAAACTACGAGCAGTACTTC	CASSYVRNYEQYF
TRBV28	NA	NA	TRBJ2-7	TGTGCCAGCAGTTTAGGGTCGGCAGGGAGCTCCTACGAGCAGTACTTC	CASSLGSAGSSYEQYF